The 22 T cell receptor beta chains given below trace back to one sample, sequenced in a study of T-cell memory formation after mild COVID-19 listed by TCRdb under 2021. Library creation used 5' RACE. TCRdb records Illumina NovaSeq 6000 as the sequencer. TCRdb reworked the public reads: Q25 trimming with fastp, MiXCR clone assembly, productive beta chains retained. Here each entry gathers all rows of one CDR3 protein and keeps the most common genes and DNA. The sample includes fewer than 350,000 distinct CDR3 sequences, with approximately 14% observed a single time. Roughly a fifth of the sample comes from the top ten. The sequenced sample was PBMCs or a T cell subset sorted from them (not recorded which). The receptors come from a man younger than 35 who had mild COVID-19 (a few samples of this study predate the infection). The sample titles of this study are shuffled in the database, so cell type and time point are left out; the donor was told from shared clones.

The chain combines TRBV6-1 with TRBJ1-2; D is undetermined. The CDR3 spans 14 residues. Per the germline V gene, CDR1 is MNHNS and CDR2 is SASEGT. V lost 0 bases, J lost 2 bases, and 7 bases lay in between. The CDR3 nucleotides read TGTGCCAGCAGTGAAGCGATGGAAAACTATGGCTACACCTTC. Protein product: CASSEAMENYGYTF.

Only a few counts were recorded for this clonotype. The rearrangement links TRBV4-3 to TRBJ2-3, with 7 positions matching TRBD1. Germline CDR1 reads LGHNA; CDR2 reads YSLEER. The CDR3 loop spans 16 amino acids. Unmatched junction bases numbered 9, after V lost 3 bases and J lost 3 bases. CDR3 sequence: CASSHKPGQHTDTQYF. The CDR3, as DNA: TGCGCCAGCAGCCACAAACCGGGACAGCATACAGATACGCAGTATTTT.

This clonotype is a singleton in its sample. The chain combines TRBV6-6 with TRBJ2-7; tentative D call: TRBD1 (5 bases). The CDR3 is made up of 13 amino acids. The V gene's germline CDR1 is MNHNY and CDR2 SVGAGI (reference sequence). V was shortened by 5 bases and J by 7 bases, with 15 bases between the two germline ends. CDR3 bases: TGTGCCAGCAGTCCCAGGGCCCTGGGAGAGCAGTACTTC. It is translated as CASSPRALGEQYF.

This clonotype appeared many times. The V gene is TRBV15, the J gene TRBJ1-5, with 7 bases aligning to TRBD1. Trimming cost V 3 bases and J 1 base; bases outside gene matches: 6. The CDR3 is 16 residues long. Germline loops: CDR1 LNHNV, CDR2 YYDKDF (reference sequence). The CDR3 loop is CATSRTGPGSNQPQHF. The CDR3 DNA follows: TGTGCCACCAGCAGGACAGGGCCCGGGAGCAATCAGCCCCAGCATTTT.

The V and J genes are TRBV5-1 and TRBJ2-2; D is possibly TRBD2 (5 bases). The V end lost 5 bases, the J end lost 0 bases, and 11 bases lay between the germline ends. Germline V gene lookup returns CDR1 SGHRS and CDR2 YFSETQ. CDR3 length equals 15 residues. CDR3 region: CASSSSRTNTGELFF. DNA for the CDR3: TGCGCCAGCAGTTCTAGCCGAACGAACACCGGGGAGCTGTTTTTT.

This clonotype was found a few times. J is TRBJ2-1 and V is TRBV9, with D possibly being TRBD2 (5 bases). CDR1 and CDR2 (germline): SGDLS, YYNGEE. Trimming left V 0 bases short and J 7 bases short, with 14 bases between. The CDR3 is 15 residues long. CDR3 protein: CASSVGRASMNEQFF. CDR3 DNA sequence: TGTGCCAGCAGCGTAGGGCGGGCTAGCATGAATGAGCAGTTCTTC.

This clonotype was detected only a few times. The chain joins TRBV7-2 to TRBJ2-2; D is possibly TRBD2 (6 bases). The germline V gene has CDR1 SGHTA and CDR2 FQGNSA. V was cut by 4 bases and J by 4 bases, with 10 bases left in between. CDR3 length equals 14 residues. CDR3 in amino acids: CASSSGLATGELFF. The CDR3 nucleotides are TGTGCCAGCAGCTCGGGACTCGCCACCGGGGAGCTGTTTTTT.

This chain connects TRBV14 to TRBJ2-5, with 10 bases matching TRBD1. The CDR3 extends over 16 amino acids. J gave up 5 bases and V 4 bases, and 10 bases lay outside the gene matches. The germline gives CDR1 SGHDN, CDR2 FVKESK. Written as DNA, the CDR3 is TGTGCCAGCAGCCTAGACAGGGGGCGACGATGGGAGACCCAGTACTTC. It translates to CASSLDRGRRWETQYF. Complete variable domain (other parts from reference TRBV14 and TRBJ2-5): EAGVTQFPSHSVIEKGQTVTLRCDPISGHDNLYWYRRVMGKEIKFLLHFVKESKQDESGMPNNRFLAERTGGTYSTLKVQPAELEDSGVYFCASSLDRGRRWETQYFGPGTRLLVL.

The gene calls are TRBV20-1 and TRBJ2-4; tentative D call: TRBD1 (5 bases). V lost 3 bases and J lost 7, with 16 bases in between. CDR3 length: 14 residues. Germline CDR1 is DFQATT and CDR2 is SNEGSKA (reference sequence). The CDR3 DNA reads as TGCAGTGCTAGGATCTCACAGGTCCGGAACATTCAGTACTTC. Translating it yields CSARISQVRNIQYF.

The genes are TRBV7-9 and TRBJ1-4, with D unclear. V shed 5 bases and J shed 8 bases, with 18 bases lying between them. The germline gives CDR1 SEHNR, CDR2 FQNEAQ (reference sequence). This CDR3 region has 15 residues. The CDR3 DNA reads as TGTGCCAGCAGCGCGGGTTCGGGATCCGGGGAAAAACTGTTTTTT. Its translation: CASSAGSGSGEKLFF.

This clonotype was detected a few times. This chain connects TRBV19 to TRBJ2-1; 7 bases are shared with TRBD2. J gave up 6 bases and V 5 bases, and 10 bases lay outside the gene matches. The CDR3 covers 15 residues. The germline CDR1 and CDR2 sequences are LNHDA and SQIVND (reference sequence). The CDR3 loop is CASSPSEAGTNEQFF. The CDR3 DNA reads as TGTGCCAGTAGTCCCAGCGAAGCGGGGACCAATGAGCAGTTCTTC.

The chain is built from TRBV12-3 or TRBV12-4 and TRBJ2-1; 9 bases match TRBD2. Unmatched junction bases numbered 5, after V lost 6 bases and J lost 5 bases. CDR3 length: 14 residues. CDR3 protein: CASRVAGANNEQFF. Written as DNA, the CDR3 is TGTGCCAGCAGAGTAGCGGGGGCCAACAATGAGCAGTTCTTC.

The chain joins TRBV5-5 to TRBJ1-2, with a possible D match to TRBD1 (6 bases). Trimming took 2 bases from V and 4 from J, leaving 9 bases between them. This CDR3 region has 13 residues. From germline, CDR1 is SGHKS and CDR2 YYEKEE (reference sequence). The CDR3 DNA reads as TGTGCCAGCAGCTTCAGGGGCTCCTATGGCTACACCTTC. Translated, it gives CASSFRGSYGYTF.

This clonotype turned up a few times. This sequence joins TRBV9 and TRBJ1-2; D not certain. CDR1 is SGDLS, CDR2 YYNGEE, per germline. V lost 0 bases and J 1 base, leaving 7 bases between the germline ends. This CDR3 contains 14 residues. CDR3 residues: CASSVGSINYGYTF. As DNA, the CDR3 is TGTGCCAGCAGCGTAGGATCGATTAACTATGGCTACACCTTC.

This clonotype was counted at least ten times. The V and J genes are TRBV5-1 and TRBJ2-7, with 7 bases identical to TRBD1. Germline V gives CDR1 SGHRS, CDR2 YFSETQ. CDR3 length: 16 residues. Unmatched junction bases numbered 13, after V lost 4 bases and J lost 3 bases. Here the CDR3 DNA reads TGCGCCAGCAGCCCTTCGGGACAGCGAACCCTCTACGAGCAGTACTTC. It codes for CASSPSGQRTLYEQYF. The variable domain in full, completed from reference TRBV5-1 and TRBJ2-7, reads KAGVTQTPRYLIKTRGQQVTLSCSPISGHRSVSWYQQTPGQGLQFLFEYFSETQRNKGNFPGRFSGRQFSNSRSEMNVSTLELGDSALYLCASSPSGQRTLYEQYFGPGTRLTVT.

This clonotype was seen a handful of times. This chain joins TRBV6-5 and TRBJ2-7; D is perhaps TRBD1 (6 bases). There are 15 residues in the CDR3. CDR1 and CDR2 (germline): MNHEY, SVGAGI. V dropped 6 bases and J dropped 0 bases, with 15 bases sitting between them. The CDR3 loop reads CASSLGQGFSYEQYF. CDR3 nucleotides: TGTGCCAGCAGCCTGGGACAAGGATTCTCCTACGAGCAGTACTTC.

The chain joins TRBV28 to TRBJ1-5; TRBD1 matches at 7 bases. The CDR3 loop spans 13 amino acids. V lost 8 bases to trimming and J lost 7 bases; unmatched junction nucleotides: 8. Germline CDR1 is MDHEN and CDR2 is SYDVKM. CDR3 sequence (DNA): TGTGCCAGCGGACTCGGACAGGAGCAGCCCCAGCATTTT. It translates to CASGLGQEQPQHF.

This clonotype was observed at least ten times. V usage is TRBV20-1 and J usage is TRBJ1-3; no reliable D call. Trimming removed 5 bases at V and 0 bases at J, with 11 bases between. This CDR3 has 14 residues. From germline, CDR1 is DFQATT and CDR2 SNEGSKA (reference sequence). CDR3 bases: TGCAGTGCTCAGAGGCGAAGCTCTGGAAACACCATATATTTT. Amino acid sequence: CSAQRRSSGNTIYF.

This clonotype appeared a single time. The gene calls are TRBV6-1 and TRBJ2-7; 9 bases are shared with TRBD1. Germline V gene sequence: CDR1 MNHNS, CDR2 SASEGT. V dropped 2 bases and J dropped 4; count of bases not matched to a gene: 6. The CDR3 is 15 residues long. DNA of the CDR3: TGTGCCAGCAGTGAACGTGGACAGGGGCAGTACGAGCAGTACTTC. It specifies CASSERGQGQYEQYF.

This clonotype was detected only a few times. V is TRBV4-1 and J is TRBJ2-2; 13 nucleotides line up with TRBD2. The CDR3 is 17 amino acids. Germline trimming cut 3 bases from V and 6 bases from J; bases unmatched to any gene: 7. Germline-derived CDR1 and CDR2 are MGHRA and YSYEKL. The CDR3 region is CASSQATSGGAAGELFF. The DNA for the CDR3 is TGCGCCAGCAGCCAGGCAACTAGCGGGGGGGCGGCCGGGGAGCTGTTTTTT.

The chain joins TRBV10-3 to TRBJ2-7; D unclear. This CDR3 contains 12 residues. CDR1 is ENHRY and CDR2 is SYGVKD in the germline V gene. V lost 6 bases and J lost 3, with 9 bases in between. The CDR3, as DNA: TGTGCCATCAGGGATGAGCGCTACGAGCAGTACTTC. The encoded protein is CAIRDERYEQYF.

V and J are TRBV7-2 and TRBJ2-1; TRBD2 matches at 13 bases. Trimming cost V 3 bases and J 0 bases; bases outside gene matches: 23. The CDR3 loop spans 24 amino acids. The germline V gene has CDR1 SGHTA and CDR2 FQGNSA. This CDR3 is CASSFLRTVQGLLAGGSSYNEQFF. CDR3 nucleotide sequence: TGTGCCAGCAGCTTTCTACGGACTGTTCAGGGCTTACTAGCGGGGGGGAGCTCCTACAATGAGCAGTTCTTC. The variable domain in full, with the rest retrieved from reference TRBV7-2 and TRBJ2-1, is GAGVSQSPSNKVTEKGKDVELRCDPISGHTALYWYRQSLGQGLEFLIYFQGNSAPDKSGLPSDRFSAERTGGSVSTLTIQRTQQEDSAVYLCASSFLRTVQGLLAGGSSYNEQFFGPGTRLTVL.